This T cell receptor (beta chain) was identified during a study of control samples from healthy donors and cancer patients (dated by TCRdb to the early 2020s). Library prep was done by the immunoSEQ multiplex PCR assay. The clones in this table, taken by TCRdb from immuneACCESS, are in-frame only. Not every clone is retained; where verified, under half of the shortfall comes from an unresolved V gene, and the cause of the rest is unknown. The sample table lists about 52,000 clones, roughly 95% of them with a count of one. The biggest ten clones account for about 2.4% of the sample. V is pruned by 4 bases and J by 8 bases, leaving 6 bases of the junction without a gene match. Sequences SGHNT (CDR1) and YYREEE (CDR2) are obtained from the germline V gene (reference sequence). Reading from cysteine to phenylalanine, the CDR3 counts 16 amino acids. The CDR3 DNA has 48 bases and is translated from base 1.

Note on this clone: No antigen is known for it. Within one base of it there is no much larger clone, and no base qualities were kept.

The sample taken for sequencing was blood. This chain joins TRBV5-4 to TRBJ2-1; 16 junctional bases match TRBD2. This clonotype originated in a man under 40 in good health. The DNA reads as follows: TGTGCCAGCAGCCCACCGGGACTAGCGGGAGGGGATGAGCAGTTCTTC. It translates to CASSPPGLAGGDEQFF.